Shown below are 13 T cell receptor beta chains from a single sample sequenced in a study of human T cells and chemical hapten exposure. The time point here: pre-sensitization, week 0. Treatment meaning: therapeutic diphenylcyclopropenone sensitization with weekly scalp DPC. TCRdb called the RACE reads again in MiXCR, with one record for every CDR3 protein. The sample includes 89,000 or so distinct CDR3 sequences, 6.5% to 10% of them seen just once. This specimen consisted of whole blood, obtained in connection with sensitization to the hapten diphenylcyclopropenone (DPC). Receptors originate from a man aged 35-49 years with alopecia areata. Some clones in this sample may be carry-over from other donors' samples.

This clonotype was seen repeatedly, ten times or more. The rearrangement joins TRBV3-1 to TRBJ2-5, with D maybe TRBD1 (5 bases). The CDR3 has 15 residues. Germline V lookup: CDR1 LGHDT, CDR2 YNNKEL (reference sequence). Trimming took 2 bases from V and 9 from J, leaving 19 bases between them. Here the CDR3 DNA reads TGTGCCAGCAGCCAACCTAATACAGGCGCGGAAGCCCAGTACTTC. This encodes CASSQPNTGAEAQYF.

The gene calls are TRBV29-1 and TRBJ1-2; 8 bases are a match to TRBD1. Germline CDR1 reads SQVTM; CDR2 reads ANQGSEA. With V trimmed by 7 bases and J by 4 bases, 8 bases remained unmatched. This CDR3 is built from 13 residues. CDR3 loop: CSAGQGWSYGYTF. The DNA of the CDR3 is TGCAGCGCCGGACAGGGATGGTCCTATGGCTACACCTTC.

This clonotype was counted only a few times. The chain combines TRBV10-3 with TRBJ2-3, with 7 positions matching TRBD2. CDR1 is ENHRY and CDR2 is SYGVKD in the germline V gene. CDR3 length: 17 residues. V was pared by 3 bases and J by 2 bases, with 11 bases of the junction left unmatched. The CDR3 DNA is TGTGCCATCAGTGATACCCCCGTCAGCGGGGCCACAGATACGCAGTATTTT. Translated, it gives CAISDTPVSGATDTQYF.

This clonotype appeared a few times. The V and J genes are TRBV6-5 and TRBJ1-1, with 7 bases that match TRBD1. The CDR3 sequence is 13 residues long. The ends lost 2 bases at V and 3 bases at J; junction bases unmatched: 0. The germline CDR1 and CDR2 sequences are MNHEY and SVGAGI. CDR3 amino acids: CASSYDRDTEAFF. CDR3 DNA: TGTGCCAGCAGTTACGACAGGGACACTGAAGCTTTCTTT.

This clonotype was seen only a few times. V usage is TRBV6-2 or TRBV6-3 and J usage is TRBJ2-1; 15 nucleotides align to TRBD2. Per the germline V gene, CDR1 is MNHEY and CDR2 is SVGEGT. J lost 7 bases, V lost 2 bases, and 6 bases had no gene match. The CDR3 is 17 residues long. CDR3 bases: TGTGCCAGCAGTTACCGAGGACTAGCGGGAGGGCGGAATGAGCAGTTCTTC. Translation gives CASSYRGLAGGRNEQFF.

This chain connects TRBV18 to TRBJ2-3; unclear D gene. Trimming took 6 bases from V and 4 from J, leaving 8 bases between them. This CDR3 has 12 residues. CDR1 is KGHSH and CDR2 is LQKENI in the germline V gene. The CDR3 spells CASSGPPDTQYF. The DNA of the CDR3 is TGTGCCAGCTCGGGTCCACCAGATACGCAGTATTTT.

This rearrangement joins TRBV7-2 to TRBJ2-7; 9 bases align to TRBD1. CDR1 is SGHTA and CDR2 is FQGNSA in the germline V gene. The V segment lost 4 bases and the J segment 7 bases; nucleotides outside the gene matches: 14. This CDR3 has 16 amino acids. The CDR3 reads CASSSSGGTGSREQYF. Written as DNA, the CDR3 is TGTGCCAGCAGCTCTTCTGGCGGGACAGGGAGTCGGGAGCAGTACTTC.

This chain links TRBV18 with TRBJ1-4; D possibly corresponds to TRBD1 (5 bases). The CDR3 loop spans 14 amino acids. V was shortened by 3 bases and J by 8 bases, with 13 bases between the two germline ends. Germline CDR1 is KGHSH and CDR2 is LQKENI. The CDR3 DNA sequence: TGTGCCAGCTCACCGGGGGAACTCCGGGAAAAACTGTTTTTT. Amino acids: CASSPGELREKLFF.

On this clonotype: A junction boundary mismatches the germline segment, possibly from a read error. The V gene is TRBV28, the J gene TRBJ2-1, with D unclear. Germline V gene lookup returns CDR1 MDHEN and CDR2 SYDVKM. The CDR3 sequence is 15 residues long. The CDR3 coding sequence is TGTGCCAGCAGTTTAGTGGTCACGGCCCACAATGAGAAGTTCTTC. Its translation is CASSLVVTAHNEKFF. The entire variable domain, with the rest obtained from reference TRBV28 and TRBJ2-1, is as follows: DVKVTQSSRYLVKRTGEKVFLECVQDMDHENMFWYRQDPGLGLRLIYFSYDVKMKEKGDIPEGYSVSREKKERFSLILESASTNQTSMYLCASSLVVTAHNEKFFGPGTRLTVL.

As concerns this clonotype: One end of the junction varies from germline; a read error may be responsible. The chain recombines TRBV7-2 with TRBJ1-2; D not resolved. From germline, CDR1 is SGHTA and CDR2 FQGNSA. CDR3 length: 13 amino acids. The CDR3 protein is CAGSLRRTHGYTF. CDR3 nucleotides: TGTGCCGGCAGCCTCCGACGGACTCATGGCTACACCTTC.

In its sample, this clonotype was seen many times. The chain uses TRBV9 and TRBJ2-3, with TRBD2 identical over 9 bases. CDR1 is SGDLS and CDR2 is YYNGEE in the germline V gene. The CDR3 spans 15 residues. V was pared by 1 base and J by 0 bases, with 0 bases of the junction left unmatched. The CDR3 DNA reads TGTGCCAGCAGCGTACTAGCGGGAAGCACAGATACGCAGTATTTT. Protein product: CASSVLAGSTDTQYF.

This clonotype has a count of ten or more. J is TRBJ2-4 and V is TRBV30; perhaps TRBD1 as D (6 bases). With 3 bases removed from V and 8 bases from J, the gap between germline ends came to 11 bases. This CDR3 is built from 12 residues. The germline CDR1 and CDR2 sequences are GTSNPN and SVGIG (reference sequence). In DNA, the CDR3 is TGTGCCTGGAGCCAGGGGAAGGACATTCAGTACTTC. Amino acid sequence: CAWSQGKDIQYF.

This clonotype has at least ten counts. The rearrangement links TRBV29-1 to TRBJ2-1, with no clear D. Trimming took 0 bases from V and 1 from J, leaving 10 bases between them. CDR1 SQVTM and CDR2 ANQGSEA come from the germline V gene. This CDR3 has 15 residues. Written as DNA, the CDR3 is TGCAGCGTTGAAGATCCCTCAGTGTCCTACAATGAGCAGTTCTTC. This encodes CSVEDPSVSYNEQFF.